One sample yielded the 27 T cell receptor beta chains listed below, sequenced in a study of blood T cell repertoires in COVID-19. Produced via immunoSEQ multiplex PCR; TCRdb's table is partial and in-frame only. The sample includes approximately 130,000 clones, roughly 79% of them seen just once. The sequenced sample was peripheral blood. The receptors come from a human donor in a cohort sampled during active COVID-19.

This clone has only a few counts. The rearrangement uses TRBV28 and TRBJ1-5; D is perhaps TRBD1 (5 bases). Deletions cut 3 bases from V and 0 bases from J, with 9 bases between. The CDR3 length is 15 residues. CDR1 is MDHEN and CDR2 is SYDVKM in the germline V gene. CDR3 coding DNA: TGTGCCAGCAGTTTCGGGGGATATAGCAATCAGCCCCAGCATTTT. It codes for CASSFGGYSNQPQHF.

The CDR3 DNA reads TGTGCCATCAGTGGCAGACTAGGGACCGGGGAGCTGTTTTTT. Its protein product is CAISGRLGTGELFF. The rearrangement uses TRBV10-3 and TRBJ2-2, with D perhaps matching TRBD2 (6 bases). Germline loops: CDR1 ENHRY, CDR2 SYGVKD. Trimming pared 4 bases from V and 5 bases from J, leaving 11 bases between. This CDR3 is built from 14 residues.

About this clone itself: The germline gene is not matched at one end of the junction; a read error may be the cause. V usage is TRBV7-3 and J usage is TRBJ2-3; D unclear. In germline, CDR1 is SGHTA, CDR2 FQGTGA. The CDR3 totals 15 residues. CDR3: CASSLTTGSTDTQYF. The CDR3 region has the DNA TGTGCCAGCAGCCTAACGACTGGTAGCACAGATACGCAGTATTTT.

The chain has TRBV7-6 and TRBJ2-2, with 8 bases matching TRBD1. This CDR3 spans 16 amino acids. CDR1 is SGHVS, CDR2 FNYEAQ, per germline. Unmatched junction bases numbered 6, after V lost 5 bases and J lost 1 base. CDR3 in amino acids: CASSLTGTGNTGELFF. The DNA of the CDR3 is TGTGCCAGCAGCCTGACCGGGACAGGGAACACCGGGGAGCTGTTTTTT. Complete variable domain (other parts from reference TRBV7-6 and TRBJ2-2): GAGVSQSPRYKVTKRGQDVALRCDPISGHVSLYWYRQALGQGPEFLTYFNYEAQQDKSGLPNDRFSAERPEGSISTLTIQRTEQRDSAMYRCASSLTGTGNTGELFFGEGSRLTVL.

The rearrangement links TRBV6-1 to TRBJ1-2; D unresolved. CDR1 is MNHNS and CDR2 is SASEGT in the germline V gene. Trimming removed 1 base from V and 2 bases from J, with 8 bases in between. The CDR3 has 14 amino acids. CDR3: CASSEDTGNYGYTF. The CDR3 nucleotides are TGTGCCAGCAGTGAAGATACGGGGAACTATGGCTACACCTTC.

In its sample, this clone was seen once. This chain links TRBV6-4 with TRBJ2-3; 8 bases agree with TRBD1. Germline V gene sequence: CDR1 MRHNA, CDR2 SNTAGT. The CDR3 is made up of 13 amino acids. The ends lost 6 bases at V and 8 bases at J; junction bases unmatched: 7. The CDR3 coding sequence is TGTGCCAGCAGCCCAGGGGGCGCGGGTACGCAGTATTTT. Translated, it gives CASSPGGAGTQYF.

In DNA, the CDR3 is TGCAGCGGGCTGACAGGGGGCGCGACTGAAGCTTTCTTT. Amino acids: CSGLTGGATEAFF. The chain is built from TRBV29-1 and TRBJ1-1, with TRBD1 identical over 10 bases. The CDR3 runs 13 residues. After removal of 7 bases from V and 5 bases from J, the junction contained 7 bases not matched to a gene. Germline V gene lookup returns CDR1 SQVTM and CDR2 ANQGSEA.

CDR3 protein: CAQTLRGAQETQYF. CDR3 coding DNA: TGTGCCCAAACATTGCGGGGGGCTCAAGAGACCCAGTACTTC. The V gene is TRBV30, the J gene TRBJ2-5; 8 bases agree with TRBD2. Germline V lookup: CDR1 GTSNPN, CDR2 SVGIG (reference sequence). The CDR3 has 14 residues. The ends lost 8 bases at V and 2 bases at J; junction bases unmatched: 10.

The rearrangement links TRBV6-5 to TRBJ2-7; possible D gene TRBD2, 6 bases. Trimming cost V 0 bases and J 0 bases, with 12 bases left between them. This CDR3 is 16 amino acids long. From germline, CDR1 is MNHEY and CDR2 SVGAGI. The CDR3 spells CASSYSEAGSSYEQYF. The CDR3 nucleotides are TGTGCCAGCAGTTACTCAGAGGCGGGGTCCTCCTACGAGCAGTACTTC.

V and J are TRBV5-1 and TRBJ2-7, with 7 bases that match TRBD1. In germline, CDR1 is SGHRS, CDR2 YFSETQ. Germline trimming cut 0 bases from V and 3 bases from J; bases unmatched to any gene: 3. This CDR3 spans 14 amino acids. The CDR3 DNA sequence: TGCGCCAGCAGCTTGGATCCAGGGGGCTACGAGCAGTACTTC. As protein: CASSLDPGGYEQYF.

This chain connects TRBV6-6 to TRBJ2-6; a weak D match, TRBD1 (5 bases). Germline CDR1 is MNHNY and CDR2 is SVGAGI (reference sequence). The CDR3 extends over 16 amino acids. Trimming cost V 6 bases and J 0 bases, with 12 bases left between them. The CDR3 loop is CASRGPGHSGANVLTF. CDR3 nucleotides: TGTGCCAGCAGGGGGCCAGGGCACTCTGGGGCCAACGTCCTGACTTTC.

This clone was recorded once. CDR3 bases: TGTGCCAGCAGCCAGGGGTCGACAGGGGACACTGAAGCTTTCTTT. Its protein is CASSQGSTGDTEAFF. The chain employs TRBV3-1 (or the pseudogene TRBV3-2) and TRBJ1-1, with 8 positions matching TRBD1. CDR1 is LGHDT, CDR2 YNNKEL, per germline (reference sequence). The length of the CDR3 is 15 residues. V lost 3 bases to trimming and J lost 3 bases; unmatched junction nucleotides: 6.

The chain has TRBV3-1 (or the pseudogene TRBV3-2) and TRBJ1-6; a weak D match, TRBD1 (5 bases). Germline values: CDR1 LGHDT, CDR2 YNNKEL (reference sequence). This CDR3 contains 13 residues. V was pared by 7 bases and J by 9 bases, with 13 bases between. The CDR3 is CASNPGTGSPLHF. As DNA, the CDR3 is TGTGCCAGCAATCCAGGCACAGGTTCACCCCTCCACTTT.

V is TRBV27 and J is TRBJ2-4, with 9 bases that match TRBD1. The V gene end was trimmed by 0 bases and the J gene end by 4 bases; junction bases not matched to a gene: 13. The germline gives CDR1 MNHEY, CDR2 SMNVEV (reference sequence). The CDR3 loop spans 19 amino acids. The CDR3 DNA reads as TGTGCCAGCAGTTTATCCGACCCGACAGGGGGTTGGTTGAAAAACATTCAGTACTTC. Its translation is CASSLSDPTGGWLKNIQYF.

The genes are TRBV19 and TRBJ1-3, with no clear D. Trimming removed 7 bases from V and 1 base from J, with 8 bases in between. The CDR3 is 13 residues long. Germline CDR1 LNHDA, CDR2 SQIVND (reference sequence). CDR3 region: CASTLSSGNTIYF. CDR3 DNA: TGTGCCAGTACGTTATCGTCTGGAAACACCATATATTTT.

The sample holds one count of this clone. The chain combines TRBV15 with TRBJ2-7; tentatively, D is TRBD1 (7 bases). This CDR3 spans 15 amino acids. In germline, CDR1 is LNHNV, CDR2 YYDKDF (reference sequence). V shed 1 base and J shed 4 bases, with 14 bases lying between them. The DNA of the CDR3 is TGTGCCACCAGCAGAGGACAGGGCCGGGGGTACGAGCAGTACTTC. Its protein product is CATSRGQGRGYEQYF.

CDR3 protein: CAIQVGGETQYF. The CDR3 DNA follows: TGTGCCATCCAGGTTGGGGGGGAGACCCAGTACTTC. V is TRBV21-1 and J is TRBJ2-5; TRBD2 was called by the table and not checked on the DNA. TRBV21-1 is designated a pseudogene. The CDR3 consists of 12 residues.

The chain uses TRBV7-8 and TRBJ1-3; D gene ambiguous. Germline V gene data show CDR1 as SGHVS and CDR2 as FQNEAQ. The CDR3 contains 11 residues. Trimming took off 3 bases at V and 9 bases at J, with 6 bases between the two ends. CDR3 amino acids: CASSLEGTIYF. For the CDR3, the DNA is TGTGCCAGCAGCTTGGAGGGCACCATATATTTT.

The genes are TRBV19 and TRBJ1-2, with 10 bases that match TRBD1. Germline trimming cut 10 bases from V and 3 bases from J; bases unmatched to any gene: 17. CDR3 length: 17 amino acids. Germline CDR1 and CDR2: LNHDA and SQIVND (reference sequence). This chain's CDR3 is CATLGGDRGFGDYGYTF. CDR3 bases: TGTGCCACCCTGGGGGGGGACAGGGGCTTTGGTGACTATGGCTACACCTTC.

The V call is TRBV12-3 or TRBV12-4, the J call TRBJ1-1, with D possibly matching TRBD1 (6 bases). V lost 8 bases to trimming and J lost 4 bases, with 11 bases between them. CDR3 length equals 12 residues. In DNA form, the CDR3 reads TGTGCCAGCCTCAGGGGCGGCACTGAAGCTTTCTTT. Its protein is CASLRGGTEAFF.

V usage is TRBV10-3 and J usage is TRBJ2-5; TRBD2 agrees at 14 bases. V shed 7 bases, J shed 1 base, and the junction held 5 bases outside the gene matches. This CDR3 has 16 amino acids. Germline V CDR1 and CDR2: ENHRY, SYGVKD. This CDR3 reads CAIKGTSGGSQETQYF. CDR3 bases: TGTGCCATCAAAGGGACTAGCGGGGGATCCCAAGAGACCCAGTACTTC.

This clone was picked up a small number of times. The chain couples TRBV5-5 to TRBJ1-6; tentative D call: TRBD1 (6 bases). Germline CDR1 is SGHKS and CDR2 is YYEKEE (reference sequence). Trimming cost V 4 bases and J 5 bases, with 16 bases left between them. This CDR3 has 16 amino acids. CDR3 protein: CASSLQGTSNNSPLHF. The CDR3 DNA follows: TGTGCCAGCAGCCTCCAGGGGACATCCAATAATTCACCCCTCCACTTT.

The chain is built from TRBV30 and TRBJ2-7; 9 positions agree with TRBD1. V lost 6 bases and J lost 2; bases outside the gene matches: 8. Germline values: CDR1 GTSNPN, CDR2 SVGIG (reference sequence). The CDR3 sequence is 14 residues long. In DNA form, the CDR3 reads TGTGCCTGTACACAGGGGGCCCTGACCTACGAGCAGTACTTC. Protein product: CACTQGALTYEQYF.

In this sample, this clone turned up a few times. V is TRBV6-6 and J is TRBJ1-2; 7 bases match TRBD1. Germline trimming cut 6 bases from V and 6 bases from J; bases unmatched to any gene: 10. CDR3 length: 14 amino acids. Germline CDR1 MNHNY, CDR2 SVGAGI (reference sequence). The CDR3 protein is CASSPARQGDGYTF. The CDR3 nucleotides read TGTGCCAGCAGCCCCGCCCGACAGGGAGATGGCTACACCTTC.

This clone was observed at least ten times. The V call is TRBV12-3 or TRBV12-4, the J call TRBJ2-7, with 8 bases that match TRBD2. This CDR3 is built from 13 residues. Losses at the gene ends were 3 bases for V and 3 bases for J; bases not matched to a gene: 1. The CDR3 coding sequence is TGTGCCAGCAGTTTCGGGAGGGGCTACGAGCAGTACTTC. Its protein product is CASSFGRGYEQYF.

This clone was recorded only once. The rearrangement links TRBV6-6 to TRBJ2-2; TRBD1 agrees at 10 bases. The CDR3 has 16 residues. CDR1 and CDR2 from the germline V gene are MNHNY and SVGAGI (reference sequence). Trimming removed 4 bases from V and 5 bases from J; junction bases left unmatched: 7. The CDR3: CASSSRTGGKTGELFF. The CDR3 DNA reads as TGTGCCAGCAGTTCCAGGACAGGGGGAAAAACCGGGGAGCTGTTTTTT.

This clone was counted only a few times. The CDR3 loop reads CASSPVVGRAEAFF. CDR3 sequence (DNA): TGTGCCAGCAGCCCCGTGGTAGGGCGGGCTGAAGCTTTCTTT. This chain uses TRBV11-2 with TRBJ1-1; D remains ambiguous. The CDR3 runs 14 residues. V was cut by 5 bases and J by 6 bases, with 16 bases left in between. The V gene's germline CDR1 is SGHAT and CDR2 FQNNGV.